This T cell receptor (beta chain) was sequenced for a study of hypomethylating agent response in myelodysplastic syndrome (dated by TCRdb to the early 2020s). For context, the study as a whole: The hypomethylating agent given was azacitidine in 8 of 11 patients and decitabine in 3 of 11 patients. Response was defined as complete response or hematologic improvement, and patients meeting neither criterion were classed as non-responders. Roughly 5 patients did not respond, whereas about 6 responded with either complete response or hematologic improvement. On average the patients were roughly 72 +/- 6.3 years old, and a diploid cytogenetic profile was seen most often. Of the myelodysplastic syndrome patients in the cohort, some ten were male and 2 were female. The most frequent mutation was TET2, found in about 45% of the 11 patients. Overall study results and their limits: After treatment with a hypomethylating agent, no significant changes in richness, rarefaction diversity or clonality were seen, whether all patients were considered together or each response group separately. Only 10 to 12 patients were analyzed, so the cohort was small. Responders more often showed novel clonotypes emerging, while non-responders displayed more contracted clonotypes after treatment. Because the healthy control donors and the MDS patients were not matched by age, the comparison between MDS and healthy samples could have been affected. The shared GLIPH2 clusters might recognize novel MDS antigens, but this possibility was not confirmed and requires experimental validation.

For this clone: Its antigen is currently not known. No base quality information exists; no much larger clone differs at one position.

Bulk bone marrow was analyzed without sorting T-cell subsets. TCR beta CDR3 regions were immunosequenced from bone marrow of 11 myelodysplastic syndrome patients before and after hypomethylating agent therapy. For longitudinal repertoire tracking, a baseline bone marrow plus two to three bone marrows at different post-treatment timepoints were contributed by each patient. Genomic DNA was extracted from whole bone marrow, and quality was checked by TapeStation, NanoDrop OneC and PicoGreen assays. To prepare the library, the immunoSEQ multiplex PCR assay was applied. Survey resolution was used, with two replicates of about 200 ng each, totaling around 400 ng of DNA per sample. Rearranged TCRB sequences in genomic DNA were detected with the hsTCRB kit, which uses multiplex PCR primers directed at V and J genes. The CDR3 region was amplified in a first PCR of 25 to 35 cycles using the QIAGEN Multiplex PCR Kit. A second PCR of approximately 8 cycles attached sample barcodes and Illumina adapters to each replicate. Pooled libraries were quantified with a QuantStudio 6 and the KAPA library quantification kit. Approximately 15 pM of pooled libraries went onto an Illumina MiSeq for sequencing, using single-end reads of 156 cycles plus an index read of 15 cycles. The source study handled its data this way. Of 150,000 to 200,000 unique clonotypes, less than 2% were flagged by VDJdb annotation as previously reported viral-epitope-specific clonotypes. Raw reads were processed by the immunoSEQ Data Assistant and immunoSEQ Analyzer into normalized, annotated TCRB repertoires. Clonotype analysis used the immunarch R package version 0.6.5 and BioAnalyzer. Richness was estimated after downsampling every repertoire to the clone count of the smallest repertoire. Clonotypes were sorted into expanded, contracted or novel categories with Fisher's exact tests, where novel meant the clonotype had zero frequency before treatment. GLIPH2 clustered significantly changed CDR3 beta sequences using simulation_depth=1000 and kmer_min_depth=3, excluding CDR3s shorter than five residues. The source is immuneACCESS, and TCRdb retained only in-frame sequences with V and J called. Part of the clones is not carried over; for the studies checked, unresolved V genes explain less than half of this, and the remainder is unexplained. D and trimming come from the DNA, and the V and J calls and clone size come from that table. The sample profile shows several thousand clones; 83% of them were found once. Jointly, the top ten make up roughly 20% of the sample.

The specimen was bone marrow, collected before or after starting hypomethylating agent treatment for myelodysplastic syndrome (not recorded which). This sequence was found in a human donor with myelodysplastic syndrome.

The DNA reads as follows: TGCAGTGCTGGAATACCGGGATGGGAGTACTTC. This codes for CSAGIPGWEYF. The V gene is TRBV20-1 and the J gene is TRBJ2-7; the D region possibly corresponds to TRBD2 (5 bases align). Deletion took 5 bases off V and 11 bases off J, with a span of 16 bases between the germline ends. The CDR3 covers 11 residues, taking in both the cysteine and the phenylalanine. Only the CDR3 region is kept as DNA, spanning 33 bases read in frame from base 1. Sequences DFQATT (CDR1) and SNEGSKA (CDR2) are obtained from the germline V gene (reference sequence).